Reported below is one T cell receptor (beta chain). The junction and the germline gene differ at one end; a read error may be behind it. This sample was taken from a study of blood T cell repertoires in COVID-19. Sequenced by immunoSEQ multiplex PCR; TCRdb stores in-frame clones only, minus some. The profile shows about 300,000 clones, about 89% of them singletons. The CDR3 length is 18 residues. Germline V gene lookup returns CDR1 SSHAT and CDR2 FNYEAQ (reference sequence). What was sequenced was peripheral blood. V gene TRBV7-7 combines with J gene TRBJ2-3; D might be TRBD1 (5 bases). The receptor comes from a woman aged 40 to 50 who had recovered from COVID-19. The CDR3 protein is CASNLATTAPGGADTQYF. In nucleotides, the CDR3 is TGTGCTAGCAACTTAGCCACGACAGCCCCCGGTGGCGCAGATACGCAGTATTTT.